This T cell receptor beta chain was captured by sequencing in a study of graft-versus-host responses after intestinal transplantation. As regards this clone: Its antigen is not identified.

CDR1 MGHDK and CDR2 SYGVNS come from the germline V gene. Germline trimming cut 5 bases from V and 4 bases from J; bases unmatched to any gene: 4. CDR3 length: 15 residues. Libraries were prepared by immunoSEQ multiplex PCR; TCRdb keeps only in-frame clonotypes and omits some of them. The data contain approximately 130,000 clones, just over 90% of them singletons. This sample comprised unstimulated CD4+ T cells sorted from spleen or lymph node cells, obtained before intestinal transplant. This receptor was identified in a human donor who received an intestinal transplant. This chain links TRBV25-1 with TRBJ1-6, with TRBD1 matching over 8 bases. CDR3 protein: CASSSWDRYNSPLHF. The DNA of the CDR3 is TGTGCCAGCAGTTCCTGGGACAGGTATAATTCACCCCTCCACTTT.